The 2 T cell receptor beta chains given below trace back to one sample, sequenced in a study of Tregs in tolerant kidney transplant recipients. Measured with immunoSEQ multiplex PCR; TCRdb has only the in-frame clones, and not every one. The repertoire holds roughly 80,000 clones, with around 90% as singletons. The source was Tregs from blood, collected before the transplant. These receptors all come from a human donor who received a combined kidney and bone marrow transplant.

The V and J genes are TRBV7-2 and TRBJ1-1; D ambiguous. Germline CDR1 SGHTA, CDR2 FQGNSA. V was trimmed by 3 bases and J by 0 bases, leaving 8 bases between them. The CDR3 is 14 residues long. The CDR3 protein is CASSFGNLNTEAFF. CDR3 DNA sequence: TGTGCCAGCAGCTTTGGGAACTTGAACACTGAAGCTTTCTTT.

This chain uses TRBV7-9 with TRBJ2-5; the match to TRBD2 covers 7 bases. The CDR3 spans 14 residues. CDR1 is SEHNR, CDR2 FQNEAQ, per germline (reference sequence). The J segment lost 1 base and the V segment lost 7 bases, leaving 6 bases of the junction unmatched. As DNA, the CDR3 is TGTGCCAGCAACCCGACTAGCTCCCAAGAGACCCAGTACTTC. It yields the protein CASNPTSSQETQYF.